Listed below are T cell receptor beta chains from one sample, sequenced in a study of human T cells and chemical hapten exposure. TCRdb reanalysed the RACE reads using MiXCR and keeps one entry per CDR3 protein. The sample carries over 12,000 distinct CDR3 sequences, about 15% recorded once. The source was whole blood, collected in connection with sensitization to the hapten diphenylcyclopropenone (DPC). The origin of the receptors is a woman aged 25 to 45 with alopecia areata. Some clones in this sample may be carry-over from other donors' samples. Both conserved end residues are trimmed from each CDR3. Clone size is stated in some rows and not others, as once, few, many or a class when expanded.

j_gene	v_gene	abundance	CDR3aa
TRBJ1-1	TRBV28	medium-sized	ASSLQTGREAF
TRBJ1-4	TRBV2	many	ASSRDRGEKLF
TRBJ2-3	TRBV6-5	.	ASRPRIDTDTQY
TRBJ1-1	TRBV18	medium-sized	ASSTGRPGLTEAF
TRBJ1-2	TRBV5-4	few	ASSLRQGANYGYT
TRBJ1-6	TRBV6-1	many	ASNTPGGFWPLH
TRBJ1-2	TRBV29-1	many	SVGDSVGYGYT
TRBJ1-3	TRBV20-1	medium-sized	SARDQSREPGNTIY
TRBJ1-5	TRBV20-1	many	SARQGEQPQH
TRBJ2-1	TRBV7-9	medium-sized	ASSLRDRGLLNEQF
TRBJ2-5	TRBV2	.	ASSDALRGSQETQY
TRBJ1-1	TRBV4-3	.	ASSQAGQGGYTEAF
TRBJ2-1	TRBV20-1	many	SARGTSGRVVQNEQF
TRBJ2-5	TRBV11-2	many	ASSFAPGYQETQY
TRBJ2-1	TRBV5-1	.	ASSLILRFRAGAVDLANEQF
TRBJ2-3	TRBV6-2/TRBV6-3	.	ASSSRAGALGDTQY
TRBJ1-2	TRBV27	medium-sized	ASSSSGIKGYT
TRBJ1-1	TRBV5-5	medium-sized	ASSLEAGNTEAF
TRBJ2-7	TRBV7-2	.	ASSASALAGYEQY
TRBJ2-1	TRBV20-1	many	SARVLAGHSYNEQF
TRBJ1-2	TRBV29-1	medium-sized	SVGEGYGYT
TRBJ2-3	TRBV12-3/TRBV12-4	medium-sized	ASSLGRILVDTQY
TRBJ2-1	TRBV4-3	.	ASSHTGSYNEQF
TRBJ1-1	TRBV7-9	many	ASSLAPTPANTEAF
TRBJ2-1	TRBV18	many	ASSPPRTLLGNEQF
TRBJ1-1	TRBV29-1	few	SVQGTNTEAF
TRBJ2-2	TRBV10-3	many	AISEWAGELF
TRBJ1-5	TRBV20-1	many	SARDRGRSNQPQH
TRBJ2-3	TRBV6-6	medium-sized	ASSYSFAGGAGGDTQY
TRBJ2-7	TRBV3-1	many	ASSGRTGDQPYEQY
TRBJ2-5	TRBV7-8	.	ASSPKTGPKETQY
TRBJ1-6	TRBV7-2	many	ASSSYGKNSPLH
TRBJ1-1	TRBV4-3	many	ASSQAITTEAF
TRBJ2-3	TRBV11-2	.	ASSPTGTYTDTQY
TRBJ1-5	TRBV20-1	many	SAKNAGPQNQPQH
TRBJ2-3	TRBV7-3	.	ASSFRTSGGITDTQY
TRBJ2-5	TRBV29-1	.	SVEGAWETQY
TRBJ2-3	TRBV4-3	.	ASSQEGTDTQY
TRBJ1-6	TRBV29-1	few	SVRPQGVDSPLH
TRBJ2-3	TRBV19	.	ASSRVLTDTQY
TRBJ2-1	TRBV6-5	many	ASSYQDSKGRAGYNEQF
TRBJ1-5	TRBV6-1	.	ASSLSGTGVDQPQH
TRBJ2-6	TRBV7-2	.	ASSFHAAGANVLT
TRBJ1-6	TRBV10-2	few	ASSESDLNNSPLH
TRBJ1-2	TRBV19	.	ASSLGQLYGYT
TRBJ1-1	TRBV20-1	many	SARQGNTEAF
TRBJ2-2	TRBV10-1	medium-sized	ASSDPRRTGELF
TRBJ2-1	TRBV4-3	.	ASSRGTVNNEQF
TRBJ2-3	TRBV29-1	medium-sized	SVVSWPDTQY